This T cell receptor beta chain was captured by sequencing in a study of radiation and T cells in renal cell carcinoma. The V and J ends lost 5 bases and 2 bases respectively, with 13 bases between them. CDR1 and CDR2 from the germline V gene are PRHDT and FYEKMQ (reference sequence). The CDR3 contains 15 residues. Findings and limits, study-wide: In blood, top tumor clones expanded by 2 weeks, shrinking by 4. Without pretreatment biopsies, baseline tumor clonotype presence was undetermined.

Here immunoSEQ multiplex PCR was the method, and the copy in TCRdb shows in-frame clones only, minus some. The sample holds tens of thousands of clones, 75% to 85% seen once. Sample time point: blood 2 weeks post-SBRT. Treatment described: 15 Gy SBRT to primary tumor, nephrectomy 4 weeks later. On this clone: Its antigen is currently unknown.

V usage is TRBV13 and J usage is TRBJ2-1; D is tentatively TRBD1 or TRBD2 (5 bases each). The sample here was blood, taken from a patient whose treatment included radiotherapy and nephrectomy. This sequence originates from a woman in her sixties or seventies with renal cell carcinoma. CDR3 coding DNA: TGTGCCAGCAGCCCCGCCGGGACGGCCTACAATGAGCAGTTCTTC. Translation gives CASSPAGTAYNEQFF. Full variable domain (missing parts from reference TRBV13 and TRBJ2-1): AAGVIQSPRHLIKEKRETATLKCYPIPRHDTVYWYQQGPGQDPQFLISFYEKMQSDKGSIPDRFSAQQFSDYHSELNMSSLELGDSALYFCASSPAGTAYNEQFFGPGTRLTVL.